This T cell receptor beta chain was identified during a study of T cell repertoires in cytomegalovirus infection. TCRdb ran MiXCR on the reads and lists one entry per CDR3 protein. Here the sample spans approximately 130,000 distinct CDR3 sequences, 20% to 30% being singletons. Comment on this clonotype: Its matching antigen is unknown.

The CDR3 extends over 19 amino acids. Germline V gene data show CDR1 as MDHEN and CDR2 as SYDVKM. The V gene end was trimmed by 8 bases and the J gene end by 1 base; junction bases not matched to a gene: 16. V and J are TRBV28 and TRBJ2-7; 14 bases are a match to TRBD2. This clonotype originated in a human donor in good health (CMV status not recorded). Some clones in this sample may be carry-over from other donors' samples. The specimen sequenced was PBMCs, sequenced either directly or after in vitro stimulation (not recorded which). The CDR3 region is CASFPSSRTSGRPSYEQYF. In nucleotides, the CDR3 is TGTGCCAGCTTCCCTAGTTCTCGGACTAGCGGGAGGCCTTCCTACGAGCAGTACTTC. Full variable domain (remainder filled in from reference TRBV28 and TRBJ2-7): DVKVTQSSRYLVKRTGEKVFLECVQDMDHENMFWYRQDPGLGLRLIYFSYDVKMKEKGDIPEGYSVSREKKERFSLILESASTNQTSMYLCASFPSSRTSGRPSYEQYFGPGTRLTVT.